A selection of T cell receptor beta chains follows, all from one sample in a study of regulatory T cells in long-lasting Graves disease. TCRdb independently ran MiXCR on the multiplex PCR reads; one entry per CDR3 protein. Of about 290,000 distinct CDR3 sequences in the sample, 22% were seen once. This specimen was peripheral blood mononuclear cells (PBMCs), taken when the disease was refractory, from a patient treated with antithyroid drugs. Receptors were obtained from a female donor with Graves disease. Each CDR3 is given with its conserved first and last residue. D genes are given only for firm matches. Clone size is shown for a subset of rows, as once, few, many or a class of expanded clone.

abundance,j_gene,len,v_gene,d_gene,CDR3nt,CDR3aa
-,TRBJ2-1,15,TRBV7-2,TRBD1,TGTGCCAGCAGCGACCAGGGGGCAATCTACAATGAGCAGTTCTTC,CASSDQGAIYNEQFF
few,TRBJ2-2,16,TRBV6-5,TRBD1,TGTGCCAGCAGTTCCCCTCGACAGGGTGGGACCGGGGAGCTGTTTTTT,CASSSPRQGGTGELFF
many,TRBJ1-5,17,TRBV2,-,TGTGCCAGCAGTGAAGGTCGTACAGGGAGCCTCAATCAGCCCCAGCATTTT,CASSEGRTGSLNQPQHF
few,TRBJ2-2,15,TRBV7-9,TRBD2,TGTGCCTTTGCTAACCGGACAGCGGGGGTACGGGAGCTGTTTTTT,CAFANRTAGVRELFF
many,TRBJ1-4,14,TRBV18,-,TGTGCCAGCTCACCCGTAGGTTTTGATGAAAAACTGTTTTTT,CASSPVGFDEKLFF
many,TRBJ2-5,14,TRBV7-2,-,TGTGCCAGCAGCGCGACGGGCGGACAAGAGACCCAGTACTTC,CASSATGGQETQYF
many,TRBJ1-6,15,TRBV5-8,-,TGTGCCAGCAGCCGAAGGGAACAGGATACTTCACCCCTCCACTTT,CASSRREQDTSPLHF
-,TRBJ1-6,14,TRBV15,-,TGTGCCACCAGCCGACAGGCCGGCTCAACACCCCTCCACTTT,CATSRQAGSTPLHF
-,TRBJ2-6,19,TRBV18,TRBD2,TGTGCCAGCTCACCGAAAGGACTAGCAGGAAGCTCTGGGGCCAACGTCCTGACTTTC,CASSPKGLAGSSGANVLTF
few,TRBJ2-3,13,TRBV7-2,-,TGTGCCAGCAGCCCCCCCCGGGCAGATACGCAGTATTTT,CASSPPRADTQYF
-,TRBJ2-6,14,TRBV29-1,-,TGCAGCGTTGGCGGACACTCTGGGGCCAACGTCCTGACTTTC,CSVGGHSGANVLTF
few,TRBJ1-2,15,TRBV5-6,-,TGTGCCAGCAGCTTTCAAACCAGGGGTAGAGAAGGCTACACCTTC,CASSFQTRGREGYTF
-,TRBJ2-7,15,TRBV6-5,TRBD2,TGTGCCAGCAGTTACCTTGCGGGAGGTATCCACGAGCAGTACTTC,CASSYLAGGIHEQYF
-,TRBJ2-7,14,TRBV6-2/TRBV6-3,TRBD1,TGTGCCAGCAGTTACTCCAAGACAGGGCGCGAGCAGTACTTC,CASSYSKTGREQYF
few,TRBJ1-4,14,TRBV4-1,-,TGCGCCAGCAGCCAAGTGGGGGTAAATGAAAAACTGTTTTTT,CASSQVGVNEKLFF
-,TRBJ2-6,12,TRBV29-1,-,TGCAGCGTGCCCGGTGGGGCCAACGTCCTGACTTTC,CSVPGGANVLTF
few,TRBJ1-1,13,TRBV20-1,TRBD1,TGCAGTGCTGTCCGACAGGGGAGCACTGAAGCTTTCTTT,CSAVRQGSTEAFF
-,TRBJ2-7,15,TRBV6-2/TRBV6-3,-,TGTGCCAGCAGTACGAGGGGACTCAGGAGGTCCGAGCAGTACTTC,CASSTRGLRRSEQYF
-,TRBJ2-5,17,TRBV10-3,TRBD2,TGTGCCACCTTCCCTGGGGGACTAGCGGGAGTCCAAGAGACCCAGTACTTC,CATFPGGLAGVQETQYF
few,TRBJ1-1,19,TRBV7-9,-,TGTGCCAGCAGCCTCTCCACACTTTTGACAGTCGGAGGGTTGAGGGAAGCTTTCTTT,CASSLSTLLTVGGLREAFF
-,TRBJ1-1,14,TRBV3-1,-,TGTGCCAGCAGCCAAGATTTTCGGAGGACTGAAGCTTTCTTT,CASSQDFRRTEAFF
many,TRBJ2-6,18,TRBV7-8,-,TGTGCCAGCAGCTTAGCAGGGTTAGATTTCTCTGGGGCCAACGTCCTGACTTTC,CASSLAGLDFSGANVLTF
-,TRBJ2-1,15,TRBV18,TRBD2,TGTGCCAGCTCACCAAAGACTAGCGGAGACAATGAGCAGTTCTTC,CASSPKTSGDNEQFF
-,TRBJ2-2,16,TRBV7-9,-,TGTGCCAGCAGCGATCCGGGACGGAGAGCAACCGGGGAGCTGTTTTTT,CASSDPGRRATGELFF
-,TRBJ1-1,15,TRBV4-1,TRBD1,TGCGCCAGCAGCCAAGGACAGGGAGGAGACACTGAAGCTTTCTTT,CASSQGQGGDTEAFF
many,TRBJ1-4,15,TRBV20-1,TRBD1,TGCAGTGCTACCTCCACACACAGGGGACCTGAAAAACTGTTTTTT,CSATSTHRGPEKLFF
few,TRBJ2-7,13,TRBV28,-,TGTGCCAGCAGTAGCGAGTCCCTTAGCGAGCAGTACTTC,CASSSESLSEQYF
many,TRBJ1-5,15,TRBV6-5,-,TGTGCCAGCAGTTACAGGGGGATTAGCAATCAGCCCCAGCATTTT,CASSYRGISNQPQHF
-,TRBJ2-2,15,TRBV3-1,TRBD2,TGTGCCAGCAGTTCCACTAGCGGGAGTCCCGGGGAGCTGTTTTTT,CASSSTSGSPGELFF
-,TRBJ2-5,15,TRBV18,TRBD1,TGTGCCAGCACCGCTCGGACAGGGAACGGGGAGACCCAGTACTTC,CASTARTGNGETQYF
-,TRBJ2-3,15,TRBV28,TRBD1,TGTGCCAGCAGTTTACAGGGGGCTCGGTCAGATACGCAGTATTTT,CASSLQGARSDTQYF
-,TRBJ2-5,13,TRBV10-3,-,TGTGCCATCACCGCCACGAACCAAGAGACCCAGTACTTC,CAITATNQETQYF
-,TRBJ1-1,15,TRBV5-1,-,TGCGCCAGCAGCCAGACTGGAGGTCCGGGCACTGAAGCTTTCTTT,CASSQTGGPGTEAFF
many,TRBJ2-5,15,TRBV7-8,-,TGTGCCAGCAGCTTAGACCCGGCAGTCCAAGAGACCCAGTACTTC,CASSLDPAVQETQYF
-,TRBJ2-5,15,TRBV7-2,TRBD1,TGTGCCAGCAGCGCCTCCGGGACAGGGTATTCGTCCCAGTACTTC,CASSASGTGYSSQYF
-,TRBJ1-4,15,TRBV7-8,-,TGTGCCAGCAGCTTAGTGGCAGGACATTACGAAAAACTGTTTTTT,CASSLVAGHYEKLFF
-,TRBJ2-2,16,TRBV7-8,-,TGTGCCAGCAGCTTATCTTCAGGATCGAACACCGGGGAGCTGTTTTTT,CASSLSSGSNTGELFF
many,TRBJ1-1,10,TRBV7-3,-,TGTGCCAGGGGGGGGACTGAAGCTTTCTTT,CARGGTEAFF
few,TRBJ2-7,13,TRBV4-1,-,TGCGCCAGCAGCCAACGGGTGGGCCACGAGCAGTACTTC,CASSQRVGHEQYF
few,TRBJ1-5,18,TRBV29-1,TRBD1,TGCAGCGGCTCAGGGGGGACAGCGGGGGAATATGTCAATCAGCCCCAGCATTTT,CSGSGGTAGEYVNQPQHF
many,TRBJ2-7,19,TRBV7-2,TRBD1,TGTGCCAGCAGCTTAGCGTCGACAGGGGGAATAGCAGACTCCTACGAGCAGTACTTC,CASSLASTGGIADSYEQYF
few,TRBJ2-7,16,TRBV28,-,TGTGCCAGCAGTTTATTGTCGGTGGAGGGTACCTACGAGCAGTACTTC,CASSLLSVEGTYEQYF
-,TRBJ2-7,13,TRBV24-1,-,TGTGCCACCAGTGATTTGAACGCATACGAGCAGTACTTC,CATSDLNAYEQYF
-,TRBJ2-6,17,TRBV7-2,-,TGTGCCAGCAGCTTAGCCGGCACCGCCTCTGGGGCCAACGTCCTGACTTTC,CASSLAGTASGANVLTF
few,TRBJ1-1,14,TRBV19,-,TGTGCCAGTAGTATGACTGTAAGGGACGGAGAGGCTTTCTTT,CASSMTVRDGEAFF
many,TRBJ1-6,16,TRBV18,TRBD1,TGTGCCAGCTCACCAGGGTTGGGACAGAACAATTCACCCCTCCACTTT,CASSPGLGQNNSPLHF
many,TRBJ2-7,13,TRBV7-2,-,TGTGCCAGCAGCTTAGGAGGGGACTACGAGCAGTACTTC,CASSLGGDYEQYF
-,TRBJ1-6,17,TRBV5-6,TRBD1,TGTGCCAGCAGCTTCGGGACAGGGTCCTCCTATAATTCACCCCTCCACTTT,CASSFGTGSSYNSPLHF
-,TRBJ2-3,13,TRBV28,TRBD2,TGTGCCAGCAGGCTTAGGGGACTACCTGCGCAGTATTTT,CASRLRGLPAQYF
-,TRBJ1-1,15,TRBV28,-,TGTGCCGCCAGCAGTTTAAACCCGTCGAACACTGAAGCTTTCTTT,CAASSLNPSNTEAFF
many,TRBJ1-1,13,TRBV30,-,TGTGCCTGGAGTGTTCTCGGGAACACTGAAGCTTTCTTT,CAWSVLGNTEAFF
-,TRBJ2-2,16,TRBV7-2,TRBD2,TGTGCCAGCAGCTTTAGCGGGAGGGCAGAAACCGGGGAGCTGTTTTTT,CASSFSGRAETGELFF
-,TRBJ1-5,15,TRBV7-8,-,TGTGCCAGCAGCTTAGTATCAGGGACCGGCCAGCCCCAGCATTTT,CASSLVSGTGQPQHF
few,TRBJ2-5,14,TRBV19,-,TGTGCCAGTAGTGGGGTCCTTACCCCAGAGACCCAGTACTTC,CASSGVLTPETQYF
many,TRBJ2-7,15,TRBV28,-,TGTGCCAGCAGTTTAAGGCCAGGAAAGACCTACGAGCAGTACTTC,CASSLRPGKTYEQYF
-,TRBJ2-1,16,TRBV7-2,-,TGTGCCAGCAGCTTCCAAGCGGGAGTCAGGGGGAATGAGCAGTTCTTC,CASSFQAGVRGNEQFF
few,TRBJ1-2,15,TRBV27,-,TGTGCCAGCAGTTTATCATCGGGGGCACAGTATGGCTACACCTTC,CASSLSSGAQYGYTF
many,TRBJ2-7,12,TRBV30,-,TGTGCCTGGAGTTCCACGAGCTACGAGCAGTACTTC,CAWSSTSYEQYF
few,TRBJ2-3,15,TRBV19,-,TGTGCCAGTACCCCCCGTGGGCTGAGCACAGATACGCAGTATTTT,CASTPRGLSTDTQYF
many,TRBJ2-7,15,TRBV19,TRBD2,TGTGCCAGCAGCCCCGGACTAGCGGGAACCTACGAGCAGTACTTC,CASSPGLAGTYEQYF